This T cell receptor (beta chain) was sequenced in a study of blood T cell repertoires in COVID-19. Study-level background: The samples span acute and convalescent COVID-19 from the United States, Italy and Spain. In each case, the material was cDNA or gDNA derived from T cells, B-cell-depleted T cells, or PBMCs.

Seattle's enrolled individuals joined amid active infection and were then monitored longitudinally. Original methodology: Amplification of reference gene primers provided the estimated nucleated cell counts. The method was immunoSEQ multiplex PCR; TCRdb's version includes in-frame clones alone and lacks a portion of them. Clonal size and the V and J genes are those of that table, whereas D and trimming came from the DNA. The table lists about 350,000 clones, roughly 90% of them singletons. Sequencing was performed on peripheral blood. The sequence derives from a woman between 65 and 79 years old with COVID-19, enrolled during active disease.

CDR3 region: CASSLEGGELFF. The CDR3 region has the DNA TGCGCCAGCAGCTTGGAGGGCGGGGAGCTGTTTTTT. The chain recombines TRBV4-3 with TRBJ2-2; the D gene is possibly TRBD2 (6 bases). The CDR3 loop spans 12 amino acids. The germline gives CDR1 LGHNA, CDR2 YSLEER. V was pared by 5 bases and J by 7 bases, with 8 bases between.